The rows below give T cell receptor beta chains drawn from one sample of a study of beta chain features in type 1 diabetes. Here immunoSEQ multiplex PCR was the method, and the copy in TCRdb shows in-frame clones only, minus some. This sample has around 250,000 clones, with approximately 15% found just once. The sample was naive CD4+ T cells from blood. Receptors were obtained from a man aged 30 to 45 with type 1 diabetes. The CDR3 runs from the conserved cysteine through the conserved F or W. Each record gives: CDR3 length, J gene, D gene, clone size, V gene, CDR3 DNA, CDR3 protein. A D gene is named only where the DNA matches it firmly. Rows may omit the clone size; those that give it use once, few, many or a size class.

len: 14; j_gene: TRBJ1-2; d_gene: TRBD1; abundance: -; v_gene: TRBV30; CDR3nt: TGTGCCTGGATAAGGACAGGCTTGCCCAATGGCTACACCTTC; CDR3aa: CAWIRTGLPNGYTF
len: 15; j_gene: TRBJ2-1; d_gene: TRBD2; abundance: few; v_gene: TRBV2; CDR3nt: TGTGCCAGCAGGAAAGCGGGAGGGCCTGAGACTGAGCAGTTCTTC; CDR3aa: CASRKAGGPETEQFF
len: 14; j_gene: TRBJ2-5; d_gene: TRBD2; abundance: few; v_gene: TRBV12-5; CDR3nt: TGTGCTAGTGCTGGGCCTAGCGGTCAAGAGACCCAGTACTTC; CDR3aa: CASAGPSGQETQYF
len: 14; j_gene: TRBJ2-7; d_gene: -; abundance: few; v_gene: TRBV19; CDR3nt: TGTGCCAGTATGGGCAGGGGATCTTCCTACGAGCAGTACTTC; CDR3aa: CASMGRGSSYEQYF
len: 15; j_gene: TRBJ2-7; d_gene: -; abundance: -; v_gene: TRBV13; CDR3nt: TGTGCCAGCAGCTTAGGTGCGGGGCGCGCCTACGAGCAGTACTTC; CDR3aa: CASSLGAGRAYEQYF
len: 17; j_gene: TRBJ2-6; d_gene: TRBD2; abundance: few; v_gene: TRBV2; CDR3nt: TGTGCCAGCAGCCCGATGGGACGGGGGGCTGGGGCCAACGTCCTGACTTTC; CDR3aa: CASSPMGRGAGANVLTF
len: 11; j_gene: TRBJ1-2; d_gene: -; abundance: few; v_gene: TRBV2; CDR3nt: TGTGCCAGCACGGGGGGACGAGGCTACACCTTC; CDR3aa: CASTGGRGYTF
len: 16; j_gene: TRBJ1-2; d_gene: TRBD1; abundance: -; v_gene: TRBV7-9; CDR3nt: TGTGCCAGCAGCTTAAGTCGGGACAGGGCTTCATATGGCTACACCTTC; CDR3aa: CASSLSRDRASYGYTF
len: 13; j_gene: TRBJ1-2; d_gene: -; abundance: few; v_gene: TRBV2; CDR3nt: TGTGCCAGCAGACCAGGGACTGACTATGGCTACACCTTC; CDR3aa: CASRPGTDYGYTF
len: 12; j_gene: TRBJ1-2; d_gene: TRBD1; abundance: few; v_gene: TRBV30; CDR3nt: TGTGCGAAACAGGGGCCTGAGTATGGCTACACCTTC; CDR3aa: CAKQGPEYGYTF